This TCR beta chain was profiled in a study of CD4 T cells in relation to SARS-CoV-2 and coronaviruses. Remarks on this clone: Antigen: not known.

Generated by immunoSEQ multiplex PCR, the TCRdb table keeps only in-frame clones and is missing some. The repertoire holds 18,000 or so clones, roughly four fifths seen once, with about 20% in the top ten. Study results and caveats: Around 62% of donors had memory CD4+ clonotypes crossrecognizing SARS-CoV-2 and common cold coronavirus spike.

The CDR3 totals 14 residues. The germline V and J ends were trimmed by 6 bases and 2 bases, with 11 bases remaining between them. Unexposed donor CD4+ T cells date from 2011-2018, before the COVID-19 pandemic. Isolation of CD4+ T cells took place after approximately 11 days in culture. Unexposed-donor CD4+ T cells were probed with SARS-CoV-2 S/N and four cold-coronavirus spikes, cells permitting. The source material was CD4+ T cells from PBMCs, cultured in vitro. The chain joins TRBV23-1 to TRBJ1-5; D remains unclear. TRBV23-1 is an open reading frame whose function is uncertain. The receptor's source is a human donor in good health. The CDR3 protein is CASSPRPCNQPQHF. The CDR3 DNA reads TGCGCCAGCAGCCCACGGCCCTGCAATCAGCCCCAGCATTTT.